This TCR beta chain originates from a study of T cells after yellow fever vaccination. A process of 5'RACE template switching, which added a universal primer site and UMIs, was used to make TCR cDNA. Each CDR3 protein is one row after TCRdb ran MiXCR on the 5' RACE reads. In the table there are 400,000 or so distinct CDR3 sequences, 6% to 8% of which are singletons. Per germline, CDR1 MNHEY and CDR2 SVGAGI. This CDR3 is 14 amino acids long. V was cut by 4 bases and J by 3 bases, with 9 bases left in between. This clonotype was detected only a few times. Its target is unknown. Study-wide results and limits: Faster peaking, at day 5 versus 15, marked a secondary response that was weaker. Boosting was followed by the reappearance of most primary-vaccination clones (just under 97% CD4, about 90% CD8).

The source of this sequence is a man younger than 40 who received the YFV17D yellow fever vaccine. The rearrangement joins TRBV6-5 to TRBJ2-2; D is ambiguous. Sequenced material: PBMCs, taken 5 days after the yellow fever booster vaccination. This CDR3 is CASSLYQDTGELFF. CDR3 bases: TGTGCCAGCAGTTTGTACCAGGACACCGGGGAGCTGTTTTTT.